This TCR beta chain was documented in a study of CD8+ T cells in alopecia areata. Study context: The duration of tofacitinib was 6 to 18 months, with 6 months off drug afterward.

Isolated RNA was reverse transcribed into cDNA used as the sequencing template. Assay used: immunoSEQ multiplex PCR; TCRdb lists only in-frame clones, some missing. The sample lists some 240,000 clones, about three fifths occurring once. Punch biopsies of lesional scalp, plus peripheral blood, were taken from alopecia areata patients. The CDR3 extends over 15 amino acids. V dropped 6 bases and J dropped 1 base, with 15 bases sitting between them. Germline lookup yields CDR1 MNHEY and CDR2 SVGAGI. V usage is TRBV6-5 and J usage is TRBJ1-1, with unresolved D. Sequencing used CD4+ T cells sorted from blood, obtained at week 0. This TCR derives from a human donor with alopecia areata. The CDR3 sequence: CASSRNSGPNTEAFF. CDR3 DNA sequence: TGTGCCAGCAGCCGCAACAGCGGCCCGAACACTGAAGCTTTCTTT.